A selection of T cell receptor beta chains follows, all from one sample in a study of PD-1 blockade in classical Hodgkin lymphoma. Data came from immunoSEQ multiplex PCR; TCRdb stores just in-frame clones and leaves some out. The sample yields about 13,000 clones, roughly 90% seen once. The sequences come from CD4+ T cells from blood, collected at baseline. Receptors originate from a human donor with classical Hodgkin lymphoma. The CDR3 runs from the conserved cysteine through the conserved F or W. The D gene is left open where the match is weak. Only part of the rows carry a size: once, few, many, or a class if the clone is expanded.

cdr3_length	v_call	clone_size	d_call	j_call	cdr3_aa	cdr3_nt
14	TRBV5-5	.	.	TRBJ1-4	CASRHPGIGEKLFF	TGTGCCAGCAGGCACCCAGGGATCGGTGAAAAACTGTTTTTT
13	TRBV10-3	.	.	TRBJ2-7	CAIKQASSYEQYF	TGTGCCATCAAGCAGGCAAGCTCCTACGAGCAGTACTTC
15	TRBV5-1	.	TRBD1	TRBJ1-2	CASRDGTGANYGYTF	TGCGCCAGCAGGGATGGGACAGGGGCGAACTATGGCTACACCTTC
16	TRBV27	once	TRBD2	TRBJ2-1	CASRGTSGRALNEQFF	TGTGCCAGCAGAGGGACTAGCGGGAGGGCCTTAAATGAGCAGTTCTTC
15	TRBV5-4	.	TRBD2	TRBJ2-3	CASSLERGGQDTQYF	TGTGCCAGCAGCCTAGAGCGGGGGGGCCAAGATACGCAGTATTTT
14	TRBV5-5	.	TRBD1	TRBJ1-2	CASSLQGQGSGYTF	TGTGCCAGCAGCTTGCAGGGACAGGGAAGCGGCTACACCTTC
12	TRBV28	.	.	TRBJ1-4	CASSFGSEKLFF	TGTGCCAGCAGTTTCGGTTCCGAAAAACTGTTTTTT
13	TRBV9	.	.	TRBJ2-1	CASSVEVLNEQFF	TGTGCCAGCAGCGTAGAGGTTCTGAATGAGCAGTTCTTC
15	TRBV27	.	TRBD1	TRBJ2-5	CASSLVPQGAGTQYF	TGTGCCAGCAGTTTAGTCCCCCAGGGGGCAGGGACCCAGTACTTC
15	TRBV5-4	.	.	TRBJ2-3	CASSLAEFSTDTQYF	TGTGCCAGCAGCTTGGCGGAGTTTAGCACAGATACGCAGTATTTT
15	TRBV5-6	.	.	TRBJ1-1	CASSLRGSSNTEAFF	TGTGCCAGCAGCTTACGGGGCAGTTCGAACACTGAAGCTTTCTTT
13	TRBV7-9	.	.	TRBJ1-6	CASSLQSYSPLHF	TGTGCCAGCAGCTTGCAGAGCTATTCACCCCTCCACTTT
13	TRBV4-2	.	TRBD2	TRBJ2-7	CASSLGEGYEQYF	TGTGCCAGCAGCTTGGGGGAGGGGTACGAGCAGTACTTC
19	TRBV5-1	.	TRBD1	TRBJ2-1	CASSLGDRFFQSSYNEQFF	TGCGCCAGCAGCTTGGGGGACAGGTTTTTTCAAAGCTCCTACAATGAGCAGTTCTTC
10	TRBV9	.	.	TRBJ1-2	CASSSYGYTF	TGTGCCAGCAGCAGTTATGGCTACACCTTC
13	TRBV19	.	.	TRBJ1-5	CASSRAGNQPQHF	TGTGCCAGTAGTAGGGCAGGCAATCAGCCCCAGCATTTT
19	TRBV5-6	.	TRBD2	TRBJ2-7	CASSSPGTEGLANSYEQYF	TGTGCCAGCAGCTCCCCCGGGACAGAGGGACTAGCGAACTCCTACGAGCAGTACTTC
15	TRBV5-1	.	TRBD1	TRBJ1-6	CASSLGTGESSPLHF	TGCGCCAGCAGCTTGGGGACAGGGGAATCTTCACCCCTCCACTTT
14	TRBV5-5	.	.	TRBJ1-6	CASSLNGDREPLHF	TGTGCCAGCAGCTTGAATGGGGATCGTGAACCCCTCCACTTT
13	TRBV5-1	.	.	TRBJ2-2	CASSGADTGELFF	TGCGCCAGCAGCGGGGCAGACACCGGGGAGCTGTTTTTT
16	TRBV7-8	.	.	TRBJ1-3	CASSLVGANSGNTIYF	TGTGCCAGCAGCTTAGTGGGGGCAAACTCTGGAAACACCATATATTTT
13	TRBV7-9	few	.	TRBJ1-5	CASSLPGNQPQHF	TGTGCCAGCAGCTTACCTGGGAATCAGCCCCAGCATTTT
12	TRBV11-2	.	.	TRBJ2-3	CASRRVTDTQYF	TGTGCCAGCAGGAGGGTCACAGATACGCAGTATTTT
11	TRBV5-6	.	.	TRBJ2-3	CASSLGGTQYF	TGTGCCAGCAGCTTGGGAGGTACGCAGTATTTT
13	TRBV19	.	TRBD1	TRBJ2-7	CASSTRTGDEQYF	TGTGCCAGTAGTACCAGGACAGGGGACGAGCAGTACTTC
12	TRBV28	few	TRBD1	TRBJ2-7	CAIRGGGYEQYF	TGTGCCATTCGAGGGGGCGGCTACGAGCAGTACTTC
17	TRBV11-2	.	TRBD2	TRBJ2-1	CASRMTGLAVPYGEQFF	TGTGCCAGCAGAATGACGGGACTAGCGGTCCCTTATGGTGAGCAGTTCTTC
13	TRBV18	once	.	TRBJ2-2	CASSPSETGELFF	TGTGCCAGCTCACCATCGGAAACCGGGGAGCTGTTTTTT
16	TRBV27	.	.	TRBJ2-7	CASSLGPRGNAYEQYF	TGTGCCAGCAGTTTAGGTCCGCGGGGAAACGCCTACGAGCAGTACTTC
11	TRBV6-6	.	.	TRBJ2-1	CASGDNNEQFF	TGTGCCAGCGGGGATAACAATGAGCAGTTCTTC
14	TRBV10-3	once	.	TRBJ1-3	CAISPEGGGNTIYF	TGTGCCATCAGCCCGGAGGGAGGAGGAAACACCATATATTTT
15	TRBV29-1	.	.	TRBJ2-6	CSVGGDPPGANVLTF	TGCAGCGTTGGAGGGGACCCCCCTGGGGCCAACGTCCTGACTTTC